This entry features one T cell receptor (beta chain) sequence. Antigen unknown. The data derive from a study of T cell repertoires in cytomegalovirus infection. A single record per CDR3 protein comes from TCRdb applying MiXCR to the reads. Of about 920,000 distinct CDR3 sequences listed, 30% to 40% are singletons. This receptor was taken from a human donor in good health (CMV status not recorded). Some clones in this sample may be carry-over from other donors' samples. The sequences come from cultured CD8+ T cells from PBMCs, collected from culture after CMV antigen stimulation.

The CDR3, as DNA: TGTGCCAGCATCACAGGGGGTGGGTTATTCTTGGCTGAAGCTTTCTTT. It translates to CASITGGGLFLAEAFF. The chain carries TRBV6-6 and TRBJ1-1; 8 bases are shared with TRBD1. Losses at the gene ends were 7 bases for V and 6 bases for J; bases not matched to a gene: 16. The CDR3 extends over 16 amino acids. Looked up from germline, CDR1 is MNHNY and CDR2 is SVGAGI (reference sequence).